This record looks at one T cell receptor beta chain sequence and its context. The CDR3 is 15 residues long. CDR1 and CDR2 from the germline V gene are KGHSH and LQKENI. Trimming took off 3 bases at V and 0 bases at J, with 9 bases between the two ends. This entry is derived from a study of OX40 agonist ivuxolimab in advanced cancers. Clones were sequenced by immunoSEQ multiplex PCR, and TCRdb holds only the in-frame ones, with some missing. The sample includes tens of thousands of clones, 70% to 90% of them seen just once. This TCR was sampled from an adult with an advanced solid tumor such as melanoma, head and neck, liver or kidney cancer. The chain couples TRBV18 to TRBJ2-1; D gene unclear. Sequences were derived from CD4+ or CD8+ T cells sorted from blood, sampled in a trial of the OX40 agonist ivuxolimab. CDR3 sequence: CASSPPRTSYNEQFF. CDR3 in DNA: TGTGCCAGCTCACCTCCACGGACCTCCTACAATGAGCAGTTCTTC.